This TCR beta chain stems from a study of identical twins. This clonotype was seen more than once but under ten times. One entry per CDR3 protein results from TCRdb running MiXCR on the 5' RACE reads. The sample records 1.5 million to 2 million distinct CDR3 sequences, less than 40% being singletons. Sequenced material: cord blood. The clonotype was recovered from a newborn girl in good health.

CDR3 amino acids: CASLGNTQYF. DNA of the CDR3: TGTGCCAGCCTCGGGAATACGCAGTATTTT. The chain joins TRBV27 to TRBJ2-3; D possibly corresponds to TRBD2 (5 bases). The germline V gene has CDR1 MNHEY and CDR2 SMNVEV (reference sequence). This CDR3 region has 10 residues. Trimming stripped 8 bases from V and 7 bases from J, with 7 bases between.